One sample yielded the 10 T cell receptor beta chains listed below, sequenced in a study of early T cells in non-severe SARS-CoV-2 infection (dated by TCRdb to the early 2020s). The protocol used for the library was 5' RACE. The listed sequencing device is NextSeq 500. TCRdb passed the public sequencing reads through fastp at Q25 and MiXCR, retaining productive beta sequences. Each record represents a unique CDR3 protein, reported with the most common genes and DNA among its rows. The sample data list 50,000 to 70,000 distinct CDR3 sequences, and under 10% of these were observed just once. The ten largest clones take up under 3.5% of the sample. The sequencing sample was made of whole blood. The receptors originated from an adult who was a healthcare worker with PCR-confirmed SARS-CoV-2 infection or an uninfected control (not recorded which).

Many counts were recorded for this clonotype. CDR3 sequence reads: CASSRTDYQPQHF. CDR3 DNA: TGTGCCAGCAGCCGGACAGACTATCAGCCCCAGCATTTT. The chain couples TRBV7-8 to TRBJ1-5, with D tentatively TRBD1 (6 bases). This CDR3 comprises 13 residues. V gave up 5 bases and J gave up 5 bases, with 10 bases separating them. The germline CDR1 and CDR2 sequences are SGHVS and FQNEAQ.

The chain couples TRBV7-2 to TRBJ2-3, with 9 bases fitting TRBD2. Germline V lookup: CDR1 SGHTA, CDR2 FQGNSA. V dropped 1 base and J dropped 1; count of bases not matched to a gene: 3. This CDR3 is built from 16 residues. This chain's CDR3 is CASSLVAGVGTDTQYF. CDR3 in DNA: TGTGCCAGCAGCTTAGTAGCGGGAGTGGGCACAGATACGCAGTATTTT.

This clonotype was observed a handful of times. The rearrangement uses TRBV27 and TRBJ2-5; possible D gene TRBD1, 7 bases. The V and J ends lost 7 bases and 8 bases respectively, with 14 bases between them. Germline-derived CDR1 and CDR2 are MNHEY and SMNVEV (reference sequence). The CDR3 is 12 residues long. The CDR3 DNA follows: TGTGCCAGCACCTCAGGGGGAGGAACCCAGTACTTC. Translating gives CASTSGGGTQYF.

This clonotype appeared a few times. The chain combines TRBV7-9 with TRBJ2-1; D is possibly TRBD2 (6 bases). Germline lookup yields CDR1 SEHNR and CDR2 FQNEAQ (reference sequence). Trimming cost V 3 bases and J 6 bases, with 15 bases left between them. The CDR3 contains 15 residues. The CDR3 protein is CASSFYGGNPNEQFF. In DNA, the CDR3 is TGTGCCAGCAGCTTCTACGGCGGGAACCCCAATGAGCAGTTCTTC.

This clonotype was seen ten or more times. The gene calls are TRBV27 and TRBJ1-1; no reliable D call. Trimming took 0 bases from V and 6 from J, leaving 11 bases between them. CDR1 and CDR2 from the germline V gene are MNHEY and SMNVEV (reference sequence). The CDR3 is 14 amino acids. CDR3 DNA: TGTGCCAGCAGTTTATCCCCCCGGGATCCTGAAGCTTTCTTT. Translated, it gives CASSLSPRDPEAFF.

The chain couples TRBV20-1 to TRBJ2-3; D is unresolved. Between the trimmed V and J ends, which lost 5 bases and 2 bases, there was a span of 14 bases. The germline gives CDR1 DFQATT, CDR2 SNEGSKA (reference sequence). This CDR3 comprises 14 residues. CDR3 sequence reads: CSAPRYADTDTQYF. CDR3 DNA: TGCAGTGCTCCTCGCTACGCGGACACAGATACGCAGTATTTT.

The chain joins TRBV10-1 to TRBJ2-6; D not resolved. This CDR3 has 18 residues. The V gene lost 0 bases and the J gene lost 2 bases, with 14 bases spanning the gap. CDR1 and CDR2 from the germline V gene are WNHNN and SYGVQD (reference sequence). The CDR3 protein is CASSESFPRGAGANVLTF. For the CDR3, the DNA is TGCGCCAGCAGTGAGTCGTTCCCTCGAGGAGCTGGGGCCAACGTCCTGACTTTC.

V and J are TRBV6-1 and TRBJ2-7; D gene ambiguous. The CDR3 covers 12 residues. Germline CDR1 is MNHNS and CDR2 is SASEGT. V was clipped by 1 base and J by 2 bases, with 3 bases between them. The CDR3 region is CASSEGAYEQYF. CDR3 sequence (DNA): TGTGCCAGCAGTGAAGGCGCCTACGAGCAGTACTTC.

This clonotype was detected only a few times. This rearrangement joins TRBV7-8 to TRBJ2-3; D is ambiguous. V was cut by 2 bases and J by 2 bases, with 8 bases left in between. The CDR3 length is 14 residues. Germline V gene sequence: CDR1 SGHVS, CDR2 FQNEAQ. The CDR3 reads CASSLSRPTDTQYF. CDR3 bases: TGTGCCAGCAGCTTATCGCGGCCCACAGATACGCAGTATTTT.

This chain joins TRBV9 and TRBJ2-7; no firm D call. V was shortened by 4 bases and J by 4 bases, with 15 bases between the two germline ends. The V gene's germline CDR1 is SGDLS and CDR2 YYNGEE. The CDR3 has 14 residues. The CDR3 is CASSPQRKTYEQYF. The CDR3 nucleotides read TGTGCCAGCAGCCCCCAGAGGAAGACGTACGAGCAGTACTTC. The whole variable domain, remainder taken from reference TRBV9 and TRBJ2-7, is DSGVTQTPKHLITATGQRVTLRCSPRSGDLSVYWYQQSLDQGLQFLIQYYNGEERAKGNILERFSAQQFPDLHSELNLSSLELGDSALYFCASSPQRKTYEQYFGPGTRLTVT.